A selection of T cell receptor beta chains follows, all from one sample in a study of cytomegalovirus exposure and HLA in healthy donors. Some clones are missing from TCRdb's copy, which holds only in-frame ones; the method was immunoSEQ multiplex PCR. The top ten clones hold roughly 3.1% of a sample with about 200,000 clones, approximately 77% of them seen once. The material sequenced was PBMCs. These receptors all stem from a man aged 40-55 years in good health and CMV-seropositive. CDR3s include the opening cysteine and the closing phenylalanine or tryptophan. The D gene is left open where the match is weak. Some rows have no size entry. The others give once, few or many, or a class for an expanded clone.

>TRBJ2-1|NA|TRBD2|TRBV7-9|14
TGTGCCAGCAGCGCAACTAGCGGGGTCGATGAGCAGTTCTTC
CASSATSGVDEQFF
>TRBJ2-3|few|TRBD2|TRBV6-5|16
TGTGCCAGCAGTTACCAGACTAGCGGGGTGGTAGATACGCAGTATTTT
CASSYQTSGVVDTQYF
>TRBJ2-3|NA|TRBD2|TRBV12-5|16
TGTGCTAGTGGTTTGGCCTGGACTAGCGGGGGCGATACGCAGTATTTT
CASGLAWTSGGDTQYF
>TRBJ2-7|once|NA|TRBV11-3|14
TGTGCCAGCAGCTTATTCGGTAGCTCCTACGAGCAGTACTTC
CASSLFGSSYEQYF
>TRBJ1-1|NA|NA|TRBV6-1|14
TGTGCCAGCAGTGAAGCGGGCCGGAACACTGAAGCTTTCTTT
CASSEAGRNTEAFF
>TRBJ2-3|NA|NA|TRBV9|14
TGTGCCAGCAGCGTGGGGCTAGTGACAGATACGCAGTATTTT
CASSVGLVTDTQYF
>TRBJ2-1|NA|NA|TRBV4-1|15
TGCGCCAGCAGCCAAGCGCAGGGGTCCTACAATGAGCAGTTCTTC
CASSQAQGSYNEQFF
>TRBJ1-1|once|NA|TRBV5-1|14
TGCGCCAGCAGCTTGGCAGGGGCCAGCACTGAAGCTTTCTTT
CASSLAGASTEAFF
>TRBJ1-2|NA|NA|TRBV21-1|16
TGTGCCAGCAGCAAAGGCGATGGTGAGCCTAACTATGGCTACACCTTC
CASSKGDGEPNYGYTF
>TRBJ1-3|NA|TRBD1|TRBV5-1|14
TGCGCCAGCAGCTTGGTTCAGGGGGCGGACACCATATATTTT
CASSLVQGADTIYF
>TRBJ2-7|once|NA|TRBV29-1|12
TGCAGCGTTGAAGGGGGCGGGGACGAGCAGTACTTC
CSVEGGGDEQYF
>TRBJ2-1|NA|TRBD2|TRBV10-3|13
TGTGCCATCAGCCCCCGGGAGGTTTGGGAGCAGTTCTTC
CAISPREVWEQFF
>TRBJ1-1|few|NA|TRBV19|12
TGTGCCAGTAGTATCCCCCCAGGGCGGGCTTTCTTT
CASSIPPGRAFF
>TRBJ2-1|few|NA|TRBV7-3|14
TGTGCCAGCAGCCTTTGGGGGCTAGCATATGAGCAGTTCTTC
CASSLWGLAYEQFF